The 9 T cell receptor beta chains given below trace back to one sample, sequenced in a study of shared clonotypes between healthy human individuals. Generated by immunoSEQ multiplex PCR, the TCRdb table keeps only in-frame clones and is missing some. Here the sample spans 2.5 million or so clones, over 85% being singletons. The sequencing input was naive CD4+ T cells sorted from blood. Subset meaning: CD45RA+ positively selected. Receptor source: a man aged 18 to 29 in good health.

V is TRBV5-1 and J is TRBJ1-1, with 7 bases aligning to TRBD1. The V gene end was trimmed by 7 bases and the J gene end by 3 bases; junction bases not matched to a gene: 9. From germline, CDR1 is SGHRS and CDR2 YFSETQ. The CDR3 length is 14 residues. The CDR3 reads CASGQGGLDTEAFF. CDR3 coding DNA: TGCGCCAGCGGTCAAGGGGGCTTAGACACTGAAGCTTTCTTT.

The CDR3 reads CASSVGAGGWLDTQYF. In DNA form, the CDR3 reads TGTGCCAGCAGTGTGGGAGCGGGGGGCTGGCTGGATACGCAGTATTTT. The V and J genes are TRBV2 and TRBJ2-3; 9 positions agree with TRBD2. The CDR3 sequence is 16 residues long. Per germline, CDR1 SNHLY and CDR2 FYNNEI. V was clipped by 4 bases and J by 6 bases; unmatched bases: 11.

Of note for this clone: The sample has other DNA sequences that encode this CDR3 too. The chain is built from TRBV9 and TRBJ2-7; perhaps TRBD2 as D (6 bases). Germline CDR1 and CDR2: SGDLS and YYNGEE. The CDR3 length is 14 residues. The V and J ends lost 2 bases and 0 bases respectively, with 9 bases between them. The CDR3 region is CASSVLGSSYEQYF. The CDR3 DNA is TGTGCCAGCAGCGTCCTCGGGAGCTCCTACGAGCAGTACTTC.

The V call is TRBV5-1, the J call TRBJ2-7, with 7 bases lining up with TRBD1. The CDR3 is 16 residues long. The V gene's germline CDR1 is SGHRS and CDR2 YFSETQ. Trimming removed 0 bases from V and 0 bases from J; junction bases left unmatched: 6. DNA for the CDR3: TGCGCCAGCAGCTTGGTAGGACAGGACAGCTCCTACGAGCAGTACTTC. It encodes CASSLVGQDSSYEQYF.

The CDR3 DNA is TGTGCCAGCAGCTTGGAGGGCAGTATCCACGAGCAGTACTTC. Amino acid sequence: CASSLEGSIHEQYF. V gene TRBV5-5 combines with J gene TRBJ2-7; D not resolved. Per germline, CDR1 SGHKS and CDR2 YYEKEE (reference sequence). This CDR3 region has 14 residues. V was trimmed by 0 bases and J by 5 bases, leaving 12 bases between them.

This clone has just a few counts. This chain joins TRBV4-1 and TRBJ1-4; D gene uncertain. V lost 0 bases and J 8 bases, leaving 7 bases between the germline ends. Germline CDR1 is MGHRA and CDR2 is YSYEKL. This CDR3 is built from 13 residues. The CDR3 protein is CASSQEGGEKLFF. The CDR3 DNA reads TGCGCCAGCAGCCAAGAAGGCGGAGAAAAACTGTTTTTT.

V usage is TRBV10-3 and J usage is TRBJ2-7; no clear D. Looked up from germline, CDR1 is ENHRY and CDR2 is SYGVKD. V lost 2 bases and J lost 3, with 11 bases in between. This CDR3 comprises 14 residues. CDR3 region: CAISERPGNYEQYF. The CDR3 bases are TGTGCCATCAGTGAGCGACCGGGTAACTACGAGCAGTACTTC.

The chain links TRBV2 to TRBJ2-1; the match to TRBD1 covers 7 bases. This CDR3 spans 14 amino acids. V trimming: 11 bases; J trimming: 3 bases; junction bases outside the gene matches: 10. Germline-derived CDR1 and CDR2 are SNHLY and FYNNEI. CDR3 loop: CAGARQGYYNEQFF. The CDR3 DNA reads TGTGCCGGGGCTAGACAGGGCTACTACAATGAGCAGTTCTTC.

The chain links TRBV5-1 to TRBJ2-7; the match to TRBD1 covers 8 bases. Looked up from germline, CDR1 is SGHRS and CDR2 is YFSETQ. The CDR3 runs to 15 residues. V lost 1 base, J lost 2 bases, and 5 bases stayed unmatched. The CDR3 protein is CASSLTGQGPYEQYF. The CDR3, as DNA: TGCGCCAGCAGCTTGACCGGACAGGGCCCCTACGAGCAGTACTTC. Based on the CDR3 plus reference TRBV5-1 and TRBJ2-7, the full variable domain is KAGVTQTPRYLIKTRGQQVTLSCSPISGHRSVSWYQQTPGQGLQFLFEYFSETQRNKGNFPGRFSGRQFSNSRSEMNVSTLELGDSALYLCASSLTGQGPYEQYFGPGTRLTVT.